The 28 T cell receptor beta chains below were found in one sample sequenced in a study of persistence of HIV-infected CD4 T cells. The immunoSEQ assay was version 4, run in survey mode. Clones were read by immunoSEQ multiplex PCR, and TCRdb kept only the in-frame ones, dropping some. In the table there are 25,000 to 35,000 clones, 82% of which are singletons. Stimulation used approximately 9.6 ug/mL lysate from CMV-infected fibroblasts. Sorted nonresponding memory CD4+ T cells were CD40L-negative, CD69-negative, CD45RO-high. These receptors lack a known antigen. The material was CD4+ T cells sorted from PBMCs after roughly 19-hour stimulation, obtained from a patient who received antiretroviral therapy. These receptors originate from an adult man with HIV who was CMV-seropositive.

The chain carries TRBV10-2 and TRBJ1-3, with 7 bases fitting TRBD1. J lost 8 bases, V lost 3 bases, and 10 bases had no gene match. Germline V CDR1 and CDR2: WSHSY, SAAADI. This CDR3 has 15 amino acids. The chain's CDR3 is CASSDPGQLVDTIYF. The CDR3 DNA reads as TGCGCCAGCAGTGACCCGGGACAGCTGGTGGACACCATATATTTT.

The chain is built from TRBV28 and TRBJ2-7; TRBD1 aligns across 11 bases. The CDR3 contains 16 residues. Germline trimming cut 2 bases from V and 2 bases from J; bases unmatched to any gene: 5. Germline V gene lookup returns CDR1 MDHEN and CDR2 SYDVKM. CDR3 residues: CASSLPPGQGAYEQYF. The CDR3 region has the DNA TGTGCCAGCAGTTTACCTCCGGGACAGGGGGCCTACGAGCAGTACTTC.

The chain carries TRBV7-3 and TRBJ2-6, with D unclear. Trimming left V 5 bases short and J 0 bases short, with 14 bases between. CDR1 is SGHTA and CDR2 is FQGTGA in the germline V gene. This CDR3 region has 17 residues. CDR3 protein: CASSPSPLSSGANVLTF. As DNA, the CDR3 is TGTGCCAGCAGCCCATCCCCCTTATCCTCTGGGGCCAACGTCCTGACTTTC.

The V gene is TRBV28, the J gene TRBJ2-3, with D maybe TRBD2 (7 bases). Trimming removed 8 bases from V and 1 base from J, with 16 bases in between. This CDR3 is 15 amino acids long. The germline CDR1 and CDR2 sequences are MDHEN and SYDVKM. The CDR3 loop is CASHLRGGGTDTQYF. The CDR3 DNA reads TGTGCCAGCCACCTGCGCGGGGGCGGCACAGATACGCAGTATTTT.

The chain uses TRBV7-7 and TRBJ2-1; no clear D. There are 13 residues in the CDR3. V lost 5 bases, J lost 0 bases, and 5 bases lay in between. Looked up from germline, CDR1 is SSHAT and CDR2 is FNYEAQ (reference sequence). The CDR3 region is CASSQSSYNEQFF. The DNA of the CDR3 is TGTGCCAGCAGCCAAAGCTCCTACAATGAGCAGTTCTTC.

The J gene is TRBJ1-5, the V gene TRBV24-1, with TRBD1 identical over 8 bases. Trimming at V came to 5 bases and at J to 4 bases, leaving 9 bases not matched to a gene. CDR3 size: 16 residues. CDR1 and CDR2 from the germline V gene are KGHDR and SFDVKD. The CDR3 DNA follows: TGTGCCACCAGTGGTCTCGGGACAGGACCGAATCAGCCCCAGCATTTT. It encodes CATSGLGTGPNQPQHF.

The chain links TRBV3-1 (or the pseudogene TRBV3-2) to TRBJ1-3; the D gene is possibly TRBD1 (6 bases). There are 15 residues in the CDR3. The V gene lost 4 bases and the J gene lost 1 base, with 11 bases spanning the gap. Germline values: CDR1 LGHDT, CDR2 YNNKEL (reference sequence). Written as DNA, the CDR3 is TGTGCCAGCAGCCTAACAGGGAGGTCTGGAAACACCATATATTTT. It yields the protein CASSLTGRSGNTIYF.

This clone was seen only once. The chain joins TRBV6-5 to TRBJ1-5; no firm D call. From germline, CDR1 is MNHEY and CDR2 SVGAGI. The CDR3 runs 12 residues. The ends were cut back, 0 bases at V and 6 bases at J, with 3 bases in the middle. The CDR3 loop reads CASSYSLQPQHF. For the CDR3, the DNA is TGTGCCAGCAGTTACTCCCTTCAGCCCCAGCATTTT.

This clone has a single count. The rearrangement uses TRBV29-1 and TRBJ2-7, with D possibly being TRBD1 (6 bases). The CDR3 is 15 amino acids. Germline CDR1 and CDR2: SQVTM and ANQGSEA. Trimming took off 5 bases at V and 5 bases at J, with 22 bases between the two ends. The CDR3 loop reads CSVRGSGQGIHEQYF. The CDR3 nucleotides read TGCAGCGTTAGGGGTTCGGGGCAGGGGATTCACGAGCAGTACTTC.

The chain is built from TRBV5-1 and TRBJ2-7; D is uncertain. V lost 5 bases and J lost 5, with 17 bases in between. The V gene's germline CDR1 is SGHRS and CDR2 YFSETQ. The CDR3 consists of 14 residues. In DNA form, the CDR3 reads TGCGCCAGCAGGTCCGGGTTGAATATTGACGAGCAGTACTTC. Encoded protein: CASRSGLNIDEQYF.

The rearrangement uses TRBV5-1 and TRBJ2-3; 9 bases line up with TRBD2. The CDR3 has 15 residues. With 6 bases clipped from V and 2 bases from J, the junction kept 7 bases outside the gene matches. Per germline, CDR1 SGHRS and CDR2 YFSETQ. The CDR3 reads CASNKRGDTTDTQYF. The CDR3 region has the DNA TGCGCCAGCAACAAGCGGGGGGACACCACAGATACGCAGTATTTT.

V gene TRBV6-6 combines with J gene TRBJ2-3, with unresolved D. Deletions cut 5 bases from V and 8 bases from J, with 14 bases between. The CDR3 runs 13 residues. The germline gives CDR1 MNHNY, CDR2 SVGAGI (reference sequence). CDR3 amino acids: CASSPRGEGTQYF. The CDR3 DNA follows: TGTGCCAGCAGTCCCCGCGGCGAAGGTACGCAGTATTTT.

This clone was picked up a small number of times. V is TRBV14 and J is TRBJ1-5; D gene ambiguous. CDR1 is SGHDN, CDR2 FVKESK, per germline. CDR3 length equals 13 residues. V was pared by 2 bases and J by 0 bases, with 2 bases between. CDR3 nucleotides: TGTGCCAGCAGCCAACGTAGCAATCAGCCCCAGCATTTT. Translated, it gives CASSQRSNQPQHF.

The V call is TRBV6-2 or TRBV6-3, the J call TRBJ2-2; 10 bases are a match to TRBD2. Germline CDR1 MNHEY, CDR2 SVGEGT. V lost 2 bases to trimming and J lost 0 bases; unmatched junction nucleotides: 3. The CDR3 has 17 amino acids. The CDR3 here is CASSYPGLAANTGELFF. CDR3 in DNA: TGTGCCAGCAGTTACCCAGGACTAGCGGCGAACACCGGGGAGCTGTTTTTT.

The CDR3 DNA reads as TGTGCCAGCGCGTCGGCTTACGAGCAGTACTTC. It encodes CASASAYEQYF. J is TRBJ2-7 and V is TRBV6-5, with D hard to call. Between the trimmed V and J ends, which lost 8 bases and 4 bases, there was a span of 9 bases. CDR1 and CDR2 from the germline V gene are MNHEY and SVGAGI. The CDR3 consists of 11 residues.

The V gene is TRBV7-8, the J gene TRBJ1-5; unclear D gene. Trimming removed 5 bases at V and 4 bases at J, with 9 bases between. Germline CDR1 SGHVS, CDR2 FQNEAQ. This CDR3 region has 13 residues. The CDR3 here is CASSLSRNQPQHF. The DNA of the CDR3 is TGTGCCAGCAGCCTAAGTAGGAATCAGCCCCAGCATTTT.

Only a few counts were recorded for this clone. The CDR3 nucleotides read TGTGCCAGTGAACGGGGGGCTGGAACCGGGGAGCTGTTTTTT. It is translated as CASERGAGTGELFF. The genes are TRBV4-2 and TRBJ2-2, with D perhaps TRBD2 (7 bases). Germline lookup yields CDR1 LGHNA and CDR2 YNFKEQ. The CDR3 runs 14 residues. With 9 bases removed from V and 5 bases from J, the gap between germline ends came to 16 bases.

The chain is built from TRBV7-3 and TRBJ1-1; no clear D. Germline assignment: CDR1 SGHTA and CDR2 FQGTGA. V dropped 3 bases and J dropped 1 base, with 6 bases sitting between them. The CDR3 is 13 residues long. The CDR3 spells CASSFYRNTEAFF. The DNA of the CDR3 is TGTGCCAGCAGCTTTTACCGGAACACTGAAGCTTTCTTT.

V gene TRBV19 combines with J gene TRBJ1-1; no reliable D call. The V and J ends lost 7 bases and 6 bases respectively, with 21 bases between them. The CDR3 length is 15 residues. Looked up from germline, CDR1 is LNHDA and CDR2 is SQIVND (reference sequence). CDR3 DNA: TGTGCCAGTAACTTTCCGACCGTCGGGCTGGCTGAAGCTTTCTTT. The encoded protein is CASNFPTVGLAEAFF.

V gene TRBV4-2 combines with J gene TRBJ2-7; D possibly uses TRBD1 or TRBD2 (5 bases each). The CDR3 runs to 11 residues. Between the trimmed V and J ends, which lost 4 bases and 5 bases, there was a span of 6 bases. CDR1 and CDR2 from the germline V gene are LGHNA and YNFKEQ. The CDR3 DNA reads TGTGCCAGCAGCCGGGGGAACGAGCAGTACTTC. Translated: CASSRGNEQYF.

V is TRBV19 and J is TRBJ2-5; D call uncertain. CDR1 LNHDA and CDR2 SQIVND come from the germline V gene (reference sequence). V lost 9 bases, J lost 5 bases, and 16 bases lay in between. The CDR3 has 13 residues. CDR3 coding DNA: TGTGCCAGCGCCCCCCGGGTGGGGGAGACCCAGTACTTC. Protein product: CASAPRVGETQYF.

The V gene is TRBV7-3, the J gene TRBJ1-2; tentatively, D is TRBD1 (5 bases). V was cut by 3 bases and J by 8 bases, with 22 bases left in between. This CDR3 spans 16 amino acids. The V gene's germline CDR1 is SGHTA and CDR2 FQGTGA. For the CDR3, the DNA is TGTGCCAGCAGCTTTCTGGGGCAATTCACTGGGAGAGGCTACACCTTC. This gives the protein CASSFLGQFTGRGYTF.

The J gene is TRBJ2-7, the V gene TRBV28; D ambiguous. V was cut by 5 bases and J by 4 bases, with 9 bases left in between. This CDR3 is built from 12 residues. CDR1 and CDR2 (germline): MDHEN, SYDVKM. DNA of the CDR3: TGTGCCAGCAGTCTGAATTGGTACGAGCAGTACTTC. The encoded protein is CASSLNWYEQYF.

This clone was recorded a few times. The chain recombines TRBV5-1 with TRBJ2-3, with a tentative D call TRBD1 (6 bases). The CDR3 contains 13 residues. Trimming removed 3 bases at V and 3 bases at J, with 8 bases between. Germline CDR1 reads SGHRS; CDR2 reads YFSETQ. The CDR3 loop is CASSYRDTDTQYF. The CDR3 DNA sequence: TGCGCCAGCAGCTACAGGGATACAGATACGCAGTATTTT.

V and J are TRBV12-3 or TRBV12-4 and TRBJ1-1; tentatively, D is TRBD1 (5 bases). V was cut by 4 bases and J by 1 base, with 7 bases left in between. This CDR3 spans 13 amino acids. The chain's CDR3 is CASSSTGNTEAFF. CDR3 nucleotide sequence: TGTGCCAGCAGTTCAACAGGGAACACTGAAGCTTTCTTT.

This rearrangement joins TRBV10-1 to TRBJ2-2; 8 bases are a match to TRBD2. The junction had 14 bases not matched to a gene; V was cut back by 8 bases and J by 0 bases. This CDR3 is 18 amino acids long. Germline values: CDR1 WNHNN, CDR2 SYGVQD (reference sequence). The CDR3 nucleotides read TGCGCCAGCTCCCGAAGGCGGACGGGGGGGACGAACACCGGGGAGCTGTTTTTT. Its protein is CASSRRRTGGTNTGELFF.

Of note for this clone: Germline and junction disagree at one end, which may indicate a read error. The chain is built from TRBV5-8 and TRBJ2-2; no firm D call. The CDR3 length is 15 residues. Germline V gives CDR1 SGHTS, CDR2 YDEGEE. The CDR3 reads CASTLLGSNTGELFF. The CDR3 region has the DNA TGTGCCAGCACCTTGCTGGGCTCTAACACCGGGGAGCTGTTTTTT. Full variable domain (outside the CDR3, taken from reference TRBV5-8 and TRBJ2-2): EAGVTQSPTHLIKTRGQQATLRCSPISGHTSVYWYQQALGLGLQFLLWYDEGEERNRGNFPPRFSGRQFPNYSSELNVNALELEDSALYLCASTLLGSNTGELFFGEGSRLTVL.

This chain links TRBV6-4 with TRBJ2-1, with D tentatively TRBD1 (5 bases). The ends were cut back, 4 bases at V and 7 bases at J, with 11 bases in the middle. CDR3 length: 13 residues. Germline V gives CDR1 MRHNA, CDR2 SNTAGT. The CDR3 bases are TGTGCCAGCAGTGCTGCAGGGTGGAATGAGCAGTTCTTC. Translation: CASSAAGWNEQFF.